This entry concerns a single T cell receptor (beta chain). This clone was recorded once. Its antigen remains undetermined. Per-nucleotide qualities are absent, and no much larger clonotype sits a single base away. V and J are truncated by 2 bases and 3 bases respectively, leaving an intervening sequence of 13 bases. CDR1 is given as MNHEY and CDR2 as SMNVEV, both from the germline V gene (reference sequence). From the cysteine up to the phenylalanine, the CDR3 has a length of 15 residues. Only CDR3 DNA remains: 45 bases, in frame from the first base. Collaborating institutions collected whole blood in K2EDTA tubes following their own protocols. For TCRbeta analysis, collaborators shipped samples as frozen whole blood, isolated PBMCs, or DNA extracted from either of those sample types. The entry originates in a study of blood T cell repertoires in COVID-19 (dated by TCRdb to between 2020 and 2021). For the study in its entirety: The collaborator samples originated in the United States, Italy and Spain and spanned the acute and convalescent phases of COVID-19. Deeply sampled blood TCRbeta repertoires from subjects exposed to, actively infected with, or recovered from COVID-19 were included in the dataset. The repertoires were made available in a free public database intended to serve as a resource for research on the immune response to SARS-CoV-2. The prospective study material was composed of cDNA or gDNA derived from T cells, B-cell-depleted T cells, or PBMCs. Sample metadata almost always included a de-identified subject ID, COVID-19 status, age in years and sex. Samples came from the ongoing ImmuneRACE study (first 160 participants) plus 1,254 subjects from 6 global collaborators. Where HLA class I and class II types were available, the types were taken from metadata supplied by the sample provider, not from assay-based typing. Broad study findings and their caveats: Clinical and demographic metadata were provided uncurated, with the amount varying by source and participant.

TCRbeta CDR3 regions were amplified from genomic DNA by means of the immunoSEQ Assay, a bias-controlled multiplex PCR. The authors' analysis ran thus. Nucleated cell counts per sample were estimated from amplification of reference gene primers within the assay. To quantify the absolute abundance of each unique TCRbeta CDR3 rearrangement, sequence reads were collapsed and filtered. Productive Simpson clonality was computed per sample as the square root of Simpson's diversity index over productive rearrangements. The clones in this table, taken by TCRdb from immuneACCESS, are in-frame only. Not every clone is retained; where verified, under half of the shortfall comes from an unresolved V gene, and the cause of the rest is unknown. V and J calls and clone size are copied from that table; D and trimming were computed from the DNA. This sample gives roughly 68,000 clones in total; around 88% of them show up just once. The ten largest clones represent over 5% of the sample.

This clonotype originated in a woman aged 70-85 years with acute or convalescent COVID-19. Source material: peripheral blood. The chain links TRBV27 with TRBJ1-1; the D segment could be TRBD1, given 5 matching bases. The CDR3 protein sequence reads: CASSLVSRADTEAFF. The DNA reads TGTGCCAGCAGTTTAGTTTCCAGGGCGGACACTGAAGCTTTCTTT.